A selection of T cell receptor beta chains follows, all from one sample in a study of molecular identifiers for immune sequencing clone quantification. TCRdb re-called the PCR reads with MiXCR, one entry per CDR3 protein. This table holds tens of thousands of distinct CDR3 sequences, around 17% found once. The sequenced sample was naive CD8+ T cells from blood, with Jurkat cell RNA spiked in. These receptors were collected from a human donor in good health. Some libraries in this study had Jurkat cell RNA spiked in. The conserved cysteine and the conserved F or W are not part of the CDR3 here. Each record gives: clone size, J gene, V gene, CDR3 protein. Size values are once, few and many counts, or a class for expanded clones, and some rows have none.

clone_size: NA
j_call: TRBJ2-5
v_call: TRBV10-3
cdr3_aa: AISDLGVLGQGPPETQY

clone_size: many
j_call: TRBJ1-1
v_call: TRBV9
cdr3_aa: ASSVRDTYTEAF

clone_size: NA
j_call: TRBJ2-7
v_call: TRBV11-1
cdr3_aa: ASNRQGTNGEQY

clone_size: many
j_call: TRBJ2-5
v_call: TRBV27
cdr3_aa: ASSWGTGGRETQY

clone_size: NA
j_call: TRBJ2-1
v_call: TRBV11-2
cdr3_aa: VSSPQGESYNEQF

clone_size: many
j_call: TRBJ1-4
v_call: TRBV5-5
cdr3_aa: ASSLRVRGTGDATNEKLF

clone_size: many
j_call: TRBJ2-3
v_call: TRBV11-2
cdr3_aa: ASSQGGGGADTQY

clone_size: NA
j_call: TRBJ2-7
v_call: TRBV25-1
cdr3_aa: ASSDLGYNEQY

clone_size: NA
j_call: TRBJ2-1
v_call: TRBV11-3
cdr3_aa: ASSALTGPFPYNEQF

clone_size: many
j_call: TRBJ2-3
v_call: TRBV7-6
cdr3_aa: ASSLVPGGVPTDTQY

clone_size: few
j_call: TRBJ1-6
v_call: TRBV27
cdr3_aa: ASSTTGGHNSPLH

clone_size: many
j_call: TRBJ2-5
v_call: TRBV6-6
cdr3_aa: ASSETVTQETQY

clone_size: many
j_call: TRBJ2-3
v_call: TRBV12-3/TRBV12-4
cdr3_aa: ASSQTLTGTDTQY

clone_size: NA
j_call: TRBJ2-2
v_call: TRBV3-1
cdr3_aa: ASSQDRGRYLINTGELF

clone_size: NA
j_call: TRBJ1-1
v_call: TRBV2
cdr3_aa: ASQESGGPGTEAF

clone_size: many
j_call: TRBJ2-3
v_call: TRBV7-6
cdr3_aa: ASSLGSTDTQY

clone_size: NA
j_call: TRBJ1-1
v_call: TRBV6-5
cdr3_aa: ANRYSSMNTEAF

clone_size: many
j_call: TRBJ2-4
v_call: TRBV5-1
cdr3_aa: ASSRDRFDIQY

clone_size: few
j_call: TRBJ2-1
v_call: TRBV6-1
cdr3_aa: ASRLGDWDNEQF

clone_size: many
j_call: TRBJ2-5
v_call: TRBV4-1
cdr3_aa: ASSQEPPPVQETQY

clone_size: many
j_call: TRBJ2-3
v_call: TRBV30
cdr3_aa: AWSVAGFKADTQY

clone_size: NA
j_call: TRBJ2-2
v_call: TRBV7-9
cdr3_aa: ASSQSADTGELS

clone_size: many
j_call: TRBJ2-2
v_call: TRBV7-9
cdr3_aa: ASSNLNTGELF

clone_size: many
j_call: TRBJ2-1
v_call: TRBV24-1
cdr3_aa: ATSKSSGRYNEQF

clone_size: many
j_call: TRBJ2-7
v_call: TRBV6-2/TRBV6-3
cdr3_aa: ASSSPGLLYEQY

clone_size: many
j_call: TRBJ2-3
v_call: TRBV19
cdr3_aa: ASIGTSGGPDTQY

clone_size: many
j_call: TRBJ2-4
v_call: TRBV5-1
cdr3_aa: ASSLSPGSFKNIQY

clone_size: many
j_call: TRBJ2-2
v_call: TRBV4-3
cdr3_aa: ASSQERRLTGELF

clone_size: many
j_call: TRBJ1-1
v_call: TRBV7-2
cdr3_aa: ASSRGGHTEAF

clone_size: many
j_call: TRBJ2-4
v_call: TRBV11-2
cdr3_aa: ASSLAGAKNIQY

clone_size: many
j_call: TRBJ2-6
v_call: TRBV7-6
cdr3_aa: ASSLVLKPSGANVLT

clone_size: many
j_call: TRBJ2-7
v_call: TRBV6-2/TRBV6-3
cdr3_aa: ASSYGPSYEQY

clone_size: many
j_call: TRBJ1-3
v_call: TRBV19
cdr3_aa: ASSGVPNSGNTIY

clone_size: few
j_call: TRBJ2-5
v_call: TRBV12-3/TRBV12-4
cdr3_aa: AGSPRAGDRETQY

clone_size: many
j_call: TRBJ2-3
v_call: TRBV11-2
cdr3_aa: ASSLGQFSTDTQY

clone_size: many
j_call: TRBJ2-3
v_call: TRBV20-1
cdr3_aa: SAERAGTSGDTQY

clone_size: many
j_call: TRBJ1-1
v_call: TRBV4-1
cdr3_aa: ASSHSDGLNTEAF

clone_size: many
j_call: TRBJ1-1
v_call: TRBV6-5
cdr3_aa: ASRPGNTEAF

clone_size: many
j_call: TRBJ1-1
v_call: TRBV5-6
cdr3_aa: ASSLSGEKMNTEAF

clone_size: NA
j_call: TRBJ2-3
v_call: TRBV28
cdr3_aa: ASSSNNLGTDMQY

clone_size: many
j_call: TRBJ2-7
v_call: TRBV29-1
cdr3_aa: SVVAGPTYEQY

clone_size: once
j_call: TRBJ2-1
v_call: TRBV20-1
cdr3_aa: STRGLAGEQF

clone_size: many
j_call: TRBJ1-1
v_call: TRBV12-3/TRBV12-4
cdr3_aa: ASSFTFPEAF

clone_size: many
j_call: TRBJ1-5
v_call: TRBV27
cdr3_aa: ASSSGNNQPQH

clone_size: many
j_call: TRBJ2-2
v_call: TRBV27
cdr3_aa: ATQSWAQLINTGELF